This TCR beta chain is from a study of shared clonotypes between healthy human individuals. The germline V gene has CDR1 LGHNA and CDR2 YSLEER. The V and J ends lost 2 bases and 2 bases respectively, with 18 bases between them. The CDR3 contains 17 residues. Per the study methods: Filtering was not the same, since immunoSEQ gave junction-only sequences without quality scores. TCRdb's table, derived via immunoSEQ multiplex PCR, lists solely in-frame clones and lacks some. The DNA gave D and trimming, while V, J and clone size come from that table. The sample shows more than 850,000 clones, more than 75% of them seen only once.

This chain links TRBV4-3 with TRBJ1-2; weak D call: TRBD1 (6 bases). Material for sequencing was memory CD4+ T cells from PBMCs. As to subset: CD45RA-negative fraction. The origin of this receptor is a man younger than 35 in good health. Some clones in this sample may be carry-over from other donors' samples. The CDR3 DNA sequence: TGCGCCAGCAGCCAACGAGCGGACGGGGGCAGGAACTATGGCTACACCTTC. Translation: CASSQRADGGRNYGYTF.